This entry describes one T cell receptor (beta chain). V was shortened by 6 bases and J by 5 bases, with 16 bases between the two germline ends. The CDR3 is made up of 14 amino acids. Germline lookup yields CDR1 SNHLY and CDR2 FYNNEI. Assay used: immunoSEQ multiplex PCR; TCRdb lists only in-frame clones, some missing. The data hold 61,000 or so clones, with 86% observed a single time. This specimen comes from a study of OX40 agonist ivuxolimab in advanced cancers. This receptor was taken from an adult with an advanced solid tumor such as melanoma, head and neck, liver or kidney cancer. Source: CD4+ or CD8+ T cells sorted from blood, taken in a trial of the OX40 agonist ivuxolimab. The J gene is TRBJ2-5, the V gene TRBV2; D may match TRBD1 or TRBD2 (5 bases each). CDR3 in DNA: TGTGCCAGCAGCCGGGACGGCGGGTATGAGACCCAGTACTTC. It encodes CASSRDGGYETQYF.